This T cell receptor beta chain was identified in a study of blood T cell repertoires in COVID-19. As to this clone: An end of the junction differs from the germline gene, which may be a read error.

How the authors handled the data: Estimated nucleated cell counts came from reference gene primer amplification. Sequencing used immunoSEQ multiplex PCR; TCRdb keeps in-frame clones, though not all of them. V and J calls and clone size are as listed in that table; D and trimming were resolved from the DNA. This table holds about 150,000 clones, about 85% found once. Seattle participants joined during active infection and were tracked over time. This sequence originates from a man aged 55 to 70 with COVID-19, enrolled during active disease. Sequenced material: peripheral blood.

CDR3 region: CASRTGNQETQYF. In DNA form, the CDR3 reads TGTGCCAGCAGGACGGGGAACCAGGAGACCCAGTACTTC. The chain couples TRBV7-9 to TRBJ2-5; D might be TRBD2 (5 bases). The germline V gene has CDR1 SEHNR and CDR2 FQNEAQ (reference sequence). This CDR3 spans 13 amino acids.